The T cell receptor beta chain under discussion was sequenced for a study of shared clonotypes between healthy human individuals. The CDR3 is made up of 14 amino acids. Trimming stripped 5 bases from V and 0 bases from J, with 8 bases between. Looked up from germline, CDR1 is SGHRS and CDR2 is YFSETQ. The protocol was immunoSEQ multiplex PCR, while the TCRdb copy is restricted to in-frame clones and leaves out a portion. The sample holds 2 million to 2.5 million clones, roughly 93% seen once. Findings and limits, study-wide: Shared across a few donors were around 5% of the naive CD4 clonotypes.

With respect to this clone: Its specificity is unknown.

What was sequenced was naive CD4+ T cells from PBMCs. Subset indicated: CD45RA+ positively selected. The chain links TRBV5-1 to TRBJ2-2, with no clear D. The clonotype comes from a man aged 18 to 29 in good health. Some clones in this sample may be carry-over from other donors' samples. The CDR3 loop reads CASRLLTNTGELFF. The CDR3 DNA reads as TGCGCCAGCAGGTTGCTTACGAACACCGGGGAGCTGTTTTTT.